Shown below are 31 T cell receptor beta chains from a single sample sequenced in a study of shared clonotypes between healthy human individuals. The protocol was immunoSEQ multiplex PCR, while the TCRdb copy is restricted to in-frame clones and leaves out a portion. The sample records about 560,000 clones, roughly four fifths being singletons. Sequenced sample: PBMCs. Receptors were obtained from a woman in her forties in good health. Some clones in this sample may be carry-over from other donors' samples.

The chain couples TRBV7-8 to TRBJ1-5; 9 bases line up with TRBD1. The J segment lost 0 bases and the V segment lost 6 bases, leaving 9 bases of the junction unmatched. Germline V CDR1 and CDR2: SGHVS, FQNEAQ. This CDR3 spans 17 amino acids. Here the CDR3 reads CASRRDRARGSNQPQHF. CDR3 nucleotide sequence: TGTGCCAGCAGACGGGACAGGGCTCGGGGTAGCAATCAGCCCCAGCATTTT.

Points on this clone: In this CDR3 the conserved last residue, phenylalanine or tryptophan, is missing, so a read error is likely. V usage is TRBV7-9 and J usage is TRBJ2-7, with a weak D call TRBD2 (5 bases). V was pared by 4 bases and J by 0 bases, with 13 bases between. CDR1 and CDR2 (germline): SEHNR, FQNEAQ (reference sequence). The CDR3 totals 15 residues. The CDR3 nucleotides read TGTGCCAGCAGCTCCTGGGATGGGAGCTCCTACGAGCAGTACTCC. Protein product: CASSSWDGSSYEQYS.

The rearrangement uses TRBV19 and TRBJ2-5; D is possibly TRBD1 (5 bases). CDR3 length: 14 residues. V shed 4 bases and J shed 9 bases, with 18 bases lying between them. CDR1 is LNHDA and CDR2 is SQIVND in the germline V gene (reference sequence). The CDR3 loop reads CASSSGPQGLSQYF. The CDR3 DNA follows: TGTGCCAGTAGTAGCGGACCTCAGGGTTTGTCCCAGTACTTC. Combining the CDR3 with reference TRBV19 and TRBJ2-5 gives the whole variable domain DGGITQSPKYLFRKEGQNVTLSCEQNLNHDAMYWYRQDPGQGLRLIYYSQIVNDFQKGDIAEGYSVSREKKESFPLTVTSAQKNPTAFYLCASSSGPQGLSQYFGPGTRLLVL.

This clone appeared once. The V gene is TRBV18, the J gene TRBJ2-5; tentative D call: TRBD1 (6 bases). With 4 bases removed from V and 5 bases from J, the gap between germline ends came to 14 bases. The CDR3 runs 14 residues. Germline-derived CDR1 and CDR2 are KGHSH and LQKENI. In nucleotides, the CDR3 is TGTGCCAGCTCACTCAGCCAGGGGAAGGAGACCCAGTACTTC. It is translated as CASSLSQGKETQYF.

In regard to this clone: The sample has other DNA sequences that encode this CDR3 too. The V call is TRBV18, the J call TRBJ2-5; D possibly corresponds to TRBD2 (5 bases). V was shortened by 6 bases and J by 4 bases, with 18 bases between the two germline ends. In germline, CDR1 is KGHSH, CDR2 LQKENI. The CDR3 is 15 amino acids. CDR3 amino acids: CASSPPGQAGETQYF. The CDR3 DNA reads as TGTGCCAGCTCCCCCCCCGGGCAGGCGGGAGAGACCCAGTACTTC.

The CDR3 region is CASSQGTDLYGYTF. For the CDR3, the DNA is TGTGCCAGCAGCCAAGGGACGGACCTCTATGGCTACACCTTC. This chain joins TRBV7-9 and TRBJ1-2, with D possibly TRBD1 on 5 matching bases. Germline V gives CDR1 SEHNR, CDR2 FQNEAQ (reference sequence). The V end lost 5 bases, the J end lost 4 bases, and 14 bases lay between the germline ends. The CDR3 consists of 14 residues. Supplemented by reference TRBV7-9 and TRBJ1-2, the full variable domain reads DTGVSQNPRHKITKRGQNVTFRCDPISEHNRLYWYRQTLGQGPEFLTYFQNEAQLEKSRLLSDRFSAERPKGSFSTLEIQRTEQGDSAMYLCASSQGTDLYGYTFGSGTRLTVV.

A few counts support this clone. J is TRBJ1-1 and V is TRBV2; D is undetermined. V lost 5 bases and J lost 3, with 10 bases in between. The germline V gene has CDR1 SNHLY and CDR2 FYNNEI. The CDR3 has 13 residues. In DNA form, the CDR3 reads TGTGCCAGCAGTCAGGAGCTTCACACTGAAGCTTTCTTT. The encoded protein is CASSQELHTEAFF.

The chain employs TRBV6-1 and TRBJ1-2, with D possibly TRBD1 on 5 matching bases. The V and J ends lost 6 bases and 7 bases respectively, with 9 bases between them. This CDR3 is 11 amino acids long. CDR1 and CDR2 from the germline V gene are MNHNS and SASEGT. CDR3 in amino acids: CASRTASGYTF. DNA of the CDR3: TGTGCCAGCAGGACAGCAAGTGGCTACACCTTC.

V and J are TRBV18 and TRBJ2-7, with D possibly matching TRBD1 (6 bases). The V and J ends lost 3 bases and 7 bases respectively, with 19 bases between them. Germline V gene data show CDR1 as KGHSH and CDR2 as LQKENI. This CDR3 comprises 15 residues. This CDR3 reads CASSPIGQSILEQYF. CDR3 nucleotide sequence: TGTGCCAGCTCACCTATAGGACAGTCTATTTTGGAGCAGTACTTC.

The CDR3, as DNA: TGCGCCAGCAGCCCTGGACAGGGCGTGAATGAGCAGTTCTTC. Translation gives CASSPGQGVNEQFF. The V call is TRBV5-1, the J call TRBJ2-1; 8 bases match TRBD1. Unmatched junction bases numbered 7, after V lost 4 bases and J lost 7 bases. Germline V gene sequence: CDR1 SGHRS, CDR2 YFSETQ. This CDR3 spans 14 amino acids.

The V gene is TRBV14, the J gene TRBJ2-1; TRBD2 aligns across 13 bases. In germline, CDR1 is SGHDN, CDR2 FVKESK. The CDR3 consists of 15 residues. J was trimmed by 3 bases and V by 4 bases; bases with no gene match: 0. In DNA, the CDR3 is TGTGCCAGCAGCCGACTAGCGGGAGGCTACAATGAGCAGTTCTTC. Encoded protein: CASSRLAGGYNEQFF.

The chain recombines TRBV7-9 with TRBJ2-1, with D unclear. CDR3 length: 16 residues. Germline lookup yields CDR1 SEHNR and CDR2 FQNEAQ (reference sequence). V was cut by 5 bases and J by 0 bases, with 14 bases left in between. The CDR3 bases are TGTGCCAGCAGCCCAAGGGCGGCTAGCTCCTACAATGAGCAGTTCTTC. Amino acids: CASSPRAASSYNEQFF.

Remarks on this clone: Other DNA variants within this sample encode the same CDR3. This chain links TRBV10-3 with TRBJ1-3; the D is unclear. V shed 3 bases and J shed 4 bases, with 4 bases lying between them. This CDR3 is 12 amino acids long. Germline CDR1 ENHRY, CDR2 SYGVKD. For the CDR3, the DNA is TGTGCCATCAGTGAAGGAGGAAACACCATATATTTT. Protein: CAISEGGNTIYF.

This chain links TRBV7-3 with TRBJ2-3; TRBD2 agrees at 7 bases. After removal of 5 bases from V and 3 bases from J, the junction contained 5 bases not matched to a gene. The CDR3 length is 14 residues. Germline assignment: CDR1 SGHTA and CDR2 FQGTGA. CDR3 amino acids: CASSPGLSTDTQYF. The CDR3 coding sequence is TGTGCCAGCAGCCCGGGACTATCAACAGATACGCAGTATTTT.

This clone was found a few times. The chain carries TRBV30 and TRBJ2-7, with 9 positions matching TRBD2. V was pared by 1 base and J by 3 bases, with 7 bases of the junction left unmatched. The CDR3 has 15 amino acids. The V gene's germline CDR1 is GTSNPN and CDR2 SVGIG (reference sequence). CDR3 residues: CAWSGGLAGSYEQYF. The CDR3 DNA sequence: TGTGCCTGGAGTGGGGGGCTAGCGGGAAGCTACGAGCAGTACTTC.

A single count supports this clone. The V and J genes are TRBV30 and TRBJ2-2; D gene uncertain. The V gene lost 2 bases and the J gene lost 0 bases, with 7 bases spanning the gap. CDR3 size: 14 residues. Germline values: CDR1 GTSNPN, CDR2 SVGIG (reference sequence). The CDR3: CAWSLISNTGELFF. For the CDR3, the DNA is TGTGCCTGGAGTTTAATTTCGAACACCGGGGAGCTGTTTTTT.

The chain employs TRBV6-5 and TRBJ2-7; no firm D call. The V end was cut by 2 bases, the J end by 0 bases, with 8 bases between. Germline V gene data show CDR1 as MNHEY and CDR2 as SVGAGI. The CDR3 contains 14 residues. CDR3 protein: CASSYGRSSYEQYF. CDR3 bases: TGTGCCAGCAGTTACGGACGATCCTCCTACGAGCAGTACTTC.

V and J are TRBV19 and TRBJ2-7; D is uncertain. CDR1 and CDR2 (germline): LNHDA, SQIVND (reference sequence). Trimming removed 1 base from V and 0 bases from J, with 7 bases in between. This CDR3 has 14 residues. The CDR3 DNA is TGTGCCAGTAGTATAGGGGCAGCCTCCTACGAGCAGTACTTC. Protein: CASSIGAASYEQYF. Drawing the rest from reference TRBV19 and TRBJ2-7, the complete variable domain is DGGITQSPKYLFRKEGQNVTLSCEQNLNHDAMYWYRQDPGQGLRLIYYSQIVNDFQKGDIAEGYSVSREKKESFPLTVTSAQKNPTAFYLCASSIGAASYEQYFGPGTRLTVT.

This chain joins TRBV1 and TRBJ2-3; the tabulated D call, TRBD2, remains unverified against the DNA. TRBV1 is shown as a pseudogene. This CDR3 spans 15 amino acids. CDR3 nucleotide sequence: TGCACCAGCAAAGAAGCACTCACTAGCACAGATACGCAGTATTTT. It codes for CTSKEALTSTDTQYF.

The chain is built from TRBV11-2 and TRBJ2-5; D possibly uses TRBD1 or TRBD2 (6 bases each). Germline V CDR1 and CDR2: SGHAT, FQNNGV. This CDR3 has 15 amino acids. V gave up 1 base and J gave up 2 bases, with 11 bases separating them. This chain's CDR3 is CASSLGGATQETQYF. The CDR3 region has the DNA TGTGCCAGCAGCTTAGGGGGGGCTACTCAAGAGACCCAGTACTTC.

There are a few counts of this clone. The rearrangement links TRBV7-9 to TRBJ1-5; maybe TRBD1 (5 bases). The CDR3 is 17 amino acids. Germline values: CDR1 SEHNR, CDR2 FQNEAQ (reference sequence). The germline V and J ends were trimmed by 0 bases and 0 bases, with 12 bases remaining between them. The CDR3 protein is CASSLAGHQYSNQPQHF. The CDR3 DNA reads as TGTGCCAGCAGCTTAGCCGGACATCAGTATAGCAATCAGCCCCAGCATTTT.

The chain joins TRBV6-6 to TRBJ1-6; the D is unclear. Trimming shortened V by 6 bases and J by 11 bases, and 11 bases separated the two germline ends. CDR1 and CDR2 (germline): MNHNY, SVGAGI (reference sequence). The CDR3 runs to 12 residues. The CDR3 region has the DNA TGTGCCAGCAGGAGGGTGGATCCACCCCTCCACTTT. Its translation is CASRRVDPPLHF.

The chain employs TRBV11-2 and TRBJ2-5; D tentatively fits TRBD1 or TRBD2 (5 bases each). Germline CDR1 and CDR2: SGHAT and FQNNGV. This CDR3 contains 16 residues. Trimming cost V 3 bases and J 2 bases, with 16 bases left between them. As DNA, the CDR3 is TGTGCCAGCAGCTTCAGCATTGGGACGGTTCAAGAGACCCAGTACTTC. It is translated as CASSFSIGTVQETQYF.

This chain joins TRBV15 and TRBJ2-3, with D perhaps TRBD2 (6 bases). The germline V and J ends were trimmed by 0 bases and 0 bases, with 10 bases remaining between them. CDR1 is LNHNV and CDR2 is YYDKDF in the germline V gene (reference sequence). This CDR3 has 16 amino acids. The CDR3 nucleotides are TGTGCCACCAGCAGAGATCTCAGCGGGAGCACAGATACGCAGTATTTT. Its translation: CATSRDLSGSTDTQYF.

This rearrangement joins TRBV28 to TRBJ1-4; unclear D gene. The germline V gene has CDR1 MDHEN and CDR2 SYDVKM. The CDR3 loop spans 13 amino acids. V lost 6 bases and J lost 8, with 13 bases in between. This CDR3 reads CASSPPRGEKLFF. The CDR3 nucleotides are TGTGCCAGCAGCCCCCCTCGGGGAGAAAAACTGTTTTTT.

DNA of the CDR3: TGCAGTGCGAGATACTACGAGCAGTACTTC. Translation gives CSARYYEQYF. This chain links TRBV20-1 with TRBJ2-7; D gene unclear. In germline, CDR1 is DFQATT, CDR2 SNEGSKA (reference sequence). V gave up 6 bases and J gave up 3 bases, with 6 bases separating them. The CDR3 is made up of 10 amino acids.

This clone was observed a few times. A read error is the likely source, as a far larger clone sits one nucleotide away. The chain recombines TRBV29-1 with TRBJ1-3; D is unclear. Germline CDR1 and CDR2: SQVTM and ANQGSEA. V was pared by 7 bases and J by 4 bases, with 14 bases between. The CDR3 contains 13 residues. The CDR3 nucleotides read TGCAGCGGTTGTAGGGCAGACGGAAACACCATATATTTT. Translated, it gives CSGCRADGNTIYF.

As for this clone: This sequence is one base from a far larger clone and is likely a read error. The chain recombines TRBV2 with TRBJ1-2; maybe TRBD1 (6 bases). The CDR3 runs 12 residues. Trimming cost V 10 bases and J 6 bases, with 15 bases left between them. CDR1 and CDR2 from the germline V gene are SNHLY and FYNNEI. The CDR3 bases are TGTGCCACACAAGGGGGATCGGATGGCTACACCTTC. This translates into CATQGGSDGYTF.

V gene TRBV19 combines with J gene TRBJ1-5; no clear D gene. The V gene lost 3 bases and the J gene lost 3 bases, with 9 bases spanning the gap. Germline CDR1 reads LNHDA; CDR2 reads SQIVND (reference sequence). This CDR3 has 14 residues. The chain's CDR3 is CASSIRQTNQPQHF. CDR3 nucleotides: TGTGCCAGTAGTATCCGCCAGACCAATCAGCCCCAGCATTTT.

The chain joins TRBV7-3 to TRBJ1-1, with unresolved D. Per the germline V gene, CDR1 is SGHTA and CDR2 is FQGTGA. The CDR3 has 13 residues. Between the trimmed V and J ends, which lost 2 bases and 6 bases, there was a span of 10 bases. In nucleotides, the CDR3 is TGTGCCAGCAGCTTACACAGAGACTCTGAAGCTTTCTTT. Residues: CASSLHRDSEAFF.

This chain connects TRBV11-2 to TRBJ2-1, with 13 bases lining up with TRBD2. The J segment lost 4 bases and the V segment lost 5 bases, leaving 5 bases of the junction unmatched. Looked up from germline, CDR1 is SGHAT and CDR2 is FQNNGV. This CDR3 has 16 amino acids. CDR3 amino acids: CASSPGLAGKYNEQFF. As DNA, the CDR3 is TGTGCCAGCAGCCCGGGACTAGCGGGAAAGTACAATGAGCAGTTCTTC.